This T cell receptor (beta chain) was observed in a study of cytomegalovirus exposure and HLA in healthy donors. Study-wide results and limits: A later analysis reported that several of the most significant clusters appeared to be linked to common viral pathogens, among them Epstein-Barr virus. A later analysis showed HLA-associated TCR beta chains outstripping equally common others in clonal expansion. Among TCR sequences, most were rare, though some public TCRs appeared in many donors.

This clone occurred a few times. What it recognizes is unknown. 13 Jbeta primers and 60 Vbeta primers were used for the PCR. Measured with immunoSEQ multiplex PCR; TCRdb has only the in-frame clones, and not every one. Of roughly 140,000 clones listed, 80% to 90% are singletons. Trimming cost V 4 bases and J 2 bases, with 18 bases left between them. The CDR3 loop spans 16 amino acids. Germline loops: CDR1 SGHRS, CDR2 YFSETQ. This rearrangement joins TRBV5-1 to TRBJ2-5, with D maybe TRBD2 (6 bases). Input material: PBMCs. The TCR sequence derives from a woman between 35 and 50 years old in good health and CMV-seropositive. CDR3 protein: CASSPTAEGNQETQYF. CDR3 nucleotides: TGCGCCAGCAGCCCAACCGCGGAGGGGAATCAAGAGACCCAGTACTTC.